The rows below give T cell receptor beta chains drawn from one sample of a study of CD8 T cells in ankylosing spondylitis. Each CDR3 protein gets one entry after TCRdb re-called the 5' RACE reads with MiXCR. The profile shows over 130,000 distinct CDR3 sequences, under 45% of them singletons. Sequencing input: synovial fluid, either unsorted or a sorted T cell fraction (not recorded which). The origin of the receptors is a male donor with ankylosing spondylitis. Each CDR3 is given with its conserved first and last residue. Each record gives: J gene, clone size, V gene, D gene, CDR3 length, CDR3 DNA, CDR3 protein. A D gene is named only where the DNA matches it firmly. Some rows mark clone size as missing; the rest say once, few, many or name a class of expanded clone.

TRBJ1-3 | . | TRBV7-9 | . | 13 | TGTGCCGCCCAGGGAAGCTCTGGAAACACCATATATTTT | CAAQGSSGNTIYF
TRBJ1-1 | . | TRBV7-3 | . | 15 | TGTGCCAGCAGCTTAAGGTGGTCACAGAACACTGAAGCTTTCTTT | CASSLRWSQNTEAFF
TRBJ2-7 | . | TRBV30 | . | 13 | TGTGCCTGGAGTGTTTCAGGATGGAACGAGCAGTACTTC | CAWSVSGWNEQYF
TRBJ1-5 | . | TRBV20-1 | . | 14 | TGCAGTGCTAGAGTCCCTTTCGGAGGGCAGCCCCAGCATTTT | CSARVPFGGQPQHF
TRBJ2-3 | few | TRBV11-1 | TRBD2 | 19 | TGTGCCAGCAGCTTAGATGGAGGCCCGGGAGGGCTTGTCACAGATACGCAGTATTTT | CASSLDGGPGGLVTDTQYF
TRBJ2-7 | . | TRBV19 | . | 16 | TGTGCCAGTAGCGTCGGGACGACTTCTTTACCGGGCGAGCAGTACTTC | CASSVGTTSLPGEQYF
TRBJ2-3 | . | TRBV12-3/TRBV12-4 | TRBD1 | 14 | TGTGCCAGCAGTTTAACCAGGGGGTCAGATACGCAGTATTTT | CASSLTRGSDTQYF
TRBJ1-1 | . | TRBV5-1 | . | 16 | TGCGCCAGCAGCTTGGGCCATACATTGTTGAACACTGAAGCTTTCTTT | CASSLGHTLLNTEAFF
TRBJ2-3 | . | TRBV15 | TRBD2 | 17 | TGTGCCACCAGCAGAGAACTAGCGATCTCCACACGAGATACGCAGTATTTT | CATSRELAISTRDTQYF
TRBJ2-3 | few | TRBV28 | TRBD2 | 17 | TGTGCCAGCAGTTTGTATACTAGCGGGAGGGCTACAGATACGCAGTATTTT | CASSLYTSGRATDTQYF
TRBJ1-2 | few | TRBV12-3/TRBV12-4 | . | 14 | TGTGCCAGCAGCCCTCCGGGACACCCATTTGGCTACACCTTC | CASSPPGHPFGYTF
TRBJ2-1 | . | TRBV5-5 | . | 16 | TGTGCCAGCAGATACGACCCCAACCTTACCTACAATGAGCAGTTCTTC | CASRYDPNLTYNEQFF
TRBJ2-1 | many | TRBV5-1 | TRBD1 | 14 | TGCGCCAGCAGCGCGGGACAGGGTACTCATGAGCAGTTCTTC | CASSAGQGTHEQFF
TRBJ2-7 | . | TRBV7-6 | . | 14 | TGTGCCAGCAGCAACAGGGAGGGGATCTACGAGCAGTACTTC | CASSNREGIYEQYF
TRBJ1-3 | . | TRBV18 | . | 16 | TGTGCCAGCTCACAGCATAGGGGTGCTTGTGGAAACACCATATATTTT | CASSQHRGACGNTIYF
TRBJ2-1 | . | TRBV20-1 | . | 15 | TGCAGTGCTAGGGACCCTAGACCCGCCTGGGATGAGCAGTTCTTC | CSARDPRPAWDEQFF
TRBJ2-7 | . | TRBV7-2 | . | 13 | TGTGCCAGCAGCTTAAGGGCTGGATACGAGCAGTACTTC | CASSLRAGYEQYF
TRBJ2-1 | . | TRBV19 | . | 16 | TGTGCCAGTAGTATTTGTCCCCGGACATGTTTGAATGAGCAGTTCTTC | CASSICPRTCLNEQFF
TRBJ1-1 | few | TRBV11-3 | . | 13 | TGTGCCAGCAGCTTAGGGGGAATCACTGAAGCTTTCTTT | CASSLGGITEAFF
TRBJ1-1 | many | TRBV12-3/TRBV12-4 | . | 13 | TGTGCCAGCAGTTTGGGACAGAACACTGAAGCTTTCTTT | CASSLGQNTEAFF
TRBJ2-1 | . | TRBV20-1 | . | 15 | TGCAGTGCTCCCCCTAGCCCTAAAATCGAGGATGAGCAGTTCTTC | CSAPPSPKIEDEQFF
TRBJ2-7 | . | TRBV4-2 | . | 15 | TGTGCCAGCAGCCAAGATGATACCGCCGCCGACGAGCAGTACTTC | CASSQDDTAADEQYF
TRBJ2-7 | . | TRBV19 | . | 15 | TGTGCCAGTAGTATAGAAGAAGACGCGAATTACGAGCAGTACTTC | CASSIEEDANYEQYF
TRBJ2-1 | . | TRBV5-6 | TRBD1 | 20 | TGTGCCAGCAGCCCATTTCTGGCTTCCCGGACAGGGAAGGGGCCCAATGAGCAGTTCTTC | CASSPFLASRTGKGPNEQFF
TRBJ2-1 | . | TRBV7-8 | . | 16 | TGTGCCAGCAGCTTTATGAAGGTGAGCTTCTACAATGAGCAGTTCTTC | CASSFMKVSFYNEQFF
TRBJ2-6 | few | TRBV28 | . | 16 | TGTGCCAGCAGTTTACTCTTACGCTCTGGGGCCAACGTCCTGACTTTC | CASSLLLRSGANVLTF
TRBJ2-3 | few | TRBV15 | TRBD2 | 15 | TGTGCCACCAGCAGAGCGGGGGGGGCCTCAGATACGCAGTATTTT | CATSRAGGASDTQYF
TRBJ1-1 | . | TRBV4-3 | TRBD1 | 15 | TGCGCCAGCAGCCAAGGGACAGGGGATTGGACTGAAGCTTTCTTT | CASSQGTGDWTEAFF
TRBJ1-1 | . | TRBV2 | . | 13 | TGTGCCAAACAAATAGAATTAACAGGAGAAGCTTTCTTT | CAKQIELTGEAFF
TRBJ2-3 | few | TRBV4-3 | . | 16 | TGCGCCAGCAGCCAAGGTTCGTCGCCACGCACAGATACGCAGTATTTT | CASSQGSSPRTDTQYF
TRBJ2-2 | . | TRBV6-5 | . | 16 | TGTGCCAGCAGTTACTCGATGGGGTCGAACACCGGGGAGCTGTTTTTT | CASSYSMGSNTGELFF
TRBJ1-1 | . | TRBV12-3/TRBV12-4 | . | 12 | TGTGCCAGCAGTTTCTGGGTGGGTGAAGCTTTCTTT | CASSFWVGEAFF
TRBJ2-1 | . | TRBV20-1 | TRBD1 | 15 | TGCAGTGCCCCACCTCGGGACAGGGGGCTTAGTGAGCAGTTCTTC | CSAPPRDRGLSEQFF
TRBJ1-2 | . | TRBV9 | . | 17 | TGTGCCAGCAGCGTAGAGGCCGGGGTACATACTAACTATGGCTACACCTTC | CASSVEAGVHTNYGYTF
TRBJ1-1 | once | TRBV12-3/TRBV12-4 | . | 16 | TGTGCCAGCAGTTTTGTCCTGAGGGGGGGGAACACTGAAGCTTTCTTT | CASSFVLRGGNTEAFF
TRBJ1-2 | many | TRBV7-9 | . | 15 | TGTGCCAGCAGCTCAATTCCGGGAGGCGCTAATGGCTACACCTTC | CASSSIPGGANGYTF
TRBJ1-4 | many | TRBV7-9 | . | 15 | TGTGCCAGCAGATCCGAATGGGATCCTAATGAAAAACTGTTTTTT | CASRSEWDPNEKLFF
TRBJ2-3 | . | TRBV7-3 | . | 13 | TGTGCCAGCAGCTTAGATTCGGGACATACGCAGTATTTT | CASSLDSGHTQYF
TRBJ1-5 | . | TRBV2 | . | 17 | TGTGCCACCAGTGGGGTGGGGGAAGAATATAGCAATCAGCCCCAGCATTTT | CATSGVGEEYSNQPQHF
TRBJ2-7 | . | TRBV10-3 | TRBD2 | 16 | TGTGCCATCAGTGAGGGGACTAGCGGGAGGTTTTGCGAGCAGTACTTC | CAISEGTSGRFCEQYF
TRBJ1-3 | . | TRBV20-1 | . | 16 | TGCAGTGCTCCCTCGGGACCAGGGGCCTCTGGAAACACCATATATTTT | CSAPSGPGASGNTIYF
TRBJ2-3 | . | TRBV6-2/TRBV6-3 | TRBD2 | 14 | TGTGCCAGCAGCCGCGGGAGTATGAGCGCCACGCAGTATTTT | CASSRGSMSATQYF
TRBJ1-1 | few | TRBV20-1 | . | 13 | TGCAGTGCAATTACCGACAGGACCACTGAAGCTTTCTTT | CSAITDRTTEAFF
TRBJ1-2 | few | TRBV7-2 | . | 14 | TGTGCCAGCAGCTTAACCCCCGGGACCTATGGCTACACCTTC | CASSLTPGTYGYTF
TRBJ2-7 | . | TRBV28 | TRBD2 | 17 | TGTGCCAGCAGTTTAGATCTAGCGGGGGCCCCCCTCTACGAGCAGTACTTC | CASSLDLAGAPLYEQYF
TRBJ2-1 | few | TRBV5-1 | TRBD2 | 15 | TGCGCCGTCACGCGGGGGGTACTGAAAGACAATGAGCAGTTCTTC | CAVTRGVLKDNEQFF
TRBJ1-2 | few | TRBV4-1 | . | 17 | TGCGCCAGCAGTCATCTGTCTCAGGGGCGAATCCCTTATGGCTACACCTTC | CASSHLSQGRIPYGYTF
TRBJ2-3 | . | TRBV7-9 | TRBD1 | 15 | TGTGCCAGCAGCTTTTTTGAGGGGGCGAGTGATACGCAGTATTTT | CASSFFEGASDTQYF
TRBJ2-1 | few | TRBV12-3/TRBV12-4 | . | 16 | TGTGCCAGCAGTCCTCTCGAGATGGGGTTCTACAATGAGCAGTTCTTC | CASSPLEMGFYNEQFF
TRBJ2-2 | . | TRBV9 | . | 17 | TGTGACAGCTCAACGGCCCCACCGACTGTTAACACCGGGGAGCTGTTTTTT | CDSSTAPPTVNTGELFF
TRBJ2-5 | . | TRBV7-9 | . | 15 | TGTGCCAGCAGCTTGTCGGGGGGCCACCAAGAGACCCAGTACTTC | CASSLSGGHQETQYF
TRBJ2-6 | many | TRBV12-3/TRBV12-4 | TRBD2 | 20 | TGTGCCAGCAGTTTATATAGCGGGGGGCGGCCCGACTCTGGGGCCAACGTCCTGACTTTC | CASSLYSGGRPDSGANVLTF
TRBJ2-1 | few | TRBV28 | TRBD2 | 16 | TGTGCCAGCAATTCCCGACTAGCGGGATCCTACAATGAGCAGTTCTTC | CASNSRLAGSYNEQFF
TRBJ2-5 | few | TRBV12-3/TRBV12-4 | TRBD1 | 17 | TGTGCCAGCAGTTTAGTATTGGGACAGGGTACGCAAGAGACCCAGTACTTC | CASSLVLGQGTQETQYF
TRBJ2-1 | . | TRBV5-1 | TRBD2 | 14 | TGCGCCAGCAGACTAGCGGGGGGTAACAATGAGCAGTTCTTC | CASRLAGGNNEQFF
TRBJ2-1 | . | TRBV4-2 | TRBD2 | 16 | TGTGCCAGCACCCCCAGGACGGGACTAGGGGGTAATGAGCAGTTCTTC | CASTPRTGLGGNEQFF
TRBJ2-5 | . | TRBV7-9 | . | 16 | TGTGCCAGCAGCTTAGCGGCTCGACCTAGCCAAGAGACCCAGTACTTC | CASSLAARPSQETQYF